One sample yielded the 11 T cell receptor beta chains listed below, sequenced in a study of shared clonotypes between healthy human individuals. Method: immunoSEQ multiplex PCR; TCRdb's copy keeps in-frame clones and lacks some. The data hold roughly 2.2 million clones, with approximately 95% observed a single time. The sequencing sample was made of naive CD4+ T cells from PBMCs. The subset was: CD45RA+ positively selected. The receptors come from a man between 18 and 35 years old in good health. Some clones in this sample may be carry-over from other donors' samples.

V and J are TRBV6-1 and TRBJ2-1; D call uncertain. The CDR3 runs to 11 residues. CDR1 and CDR2 from the germline V gene are MNHNS and SASEGT. For the CDR3, the DNA is TGTGCTCTGCGGCTTGAAAATGAGCAGTTCTTC. Protein: CALRLENEQFF.

The chain has TRBV4-3 and TRBJ2-7; TRBD2 is a possible D gene (5 bases). Deletions cut 0 bases from V and 7 bases from J, with 19 bases between. The CDR3 spans 16 residues. Per germline, CDR1 LGHNA and CDR2 YSLEER. In DNA, the CDR3 is TGCGCCAGCAGCCAAGATCGGCAGGATCCCCCGGGGGAGCAGTACTTC. This gives the protein CASSQDRQDPPGEQYF.

The rearrangement links TRBV2 to TRBJ1-2; D is perhaps TRBD1 (5 bases). V shed 3 bases and J shed 0 bases, with 11 bases lying between them. CDR3 length: 15 amino acids. The germline V gene has CDR1 SNHLY and CDR2 FYNNEI. CDR3 residues: CASSEGRESNYGYTF. CDR3 in DNA: TGTGCCAGCAGTGAGGGCAGGGAATCTAACTATGGCTACACCTTC.

The chain joins TRBV11-2 to TRBJ2-5; 7 bases are a match to TRBD2. Germline CDR1 is SGHAT and CDR2 is FQNNGV. V trimming: 2 bases; J trimming: 1 base; junction bases outside the gene matches: 4. The CDR3 spans 15 residues. The CDR3 here is CASSLKWEGQETQYF. The CDR3 DNA sequence: TGTGCCAGCAGCTTAAAGTGGGAGGGCCAAGAGACCCAGTACTTC.

Here the CDR3 reads CASSLEGRSLETQYF. DNA of the CDR3: TGTGCCAGCAGCTTGGAGGGGAGAAGCCTAGAGACCCAGTACTTC. The gene calls are TRBV7-2 and TRBJ2-5; a weak D match, TRBD2 (6 bases). V lost 3 bases to trimming and J lost 4 bases, with 15 bases between them. This CDR3 region has 15 residues. The germline gives CDR1 SGHTA, CDR2 FQGNSA.

V and J are TRBV7-3 and TRBJ2-1, with a possible D match to TRBD2 (5 bases). The CDR3 extends over 13 amino acids. CDR1 and CDR2 (germline): SGHTA, FQGTGA. Trimming cost V 0 bases and J 9 bases, with 9 bases left between them. The CDR3 reads CASSLTRGSEQFF. DNA of the CDR3: TGTGCCAGCAGCTTAACTCGGGGATCTGAGCAGTTCTTC.

In nucleotides, the CDR3 is TGTGCCAGCAGCTTAGTACAGGAGAGGGAAAAACTGTTTTTT. It encodes CASSLVQEREKLFF. The V call is TRBV11-2, the J call TRBJ1-4; maybe TRBD1 (5 bases). The CDR3 runs 14 residues. V was clipped by 1 base and J by 8 bases, with 11 bases between them. Germline-derived CDR1 and CDR2 are SGHAT and FQNNGV.

The genes are TRBV4-3 and TRBJ1-3, with D unclear. The CDR3 covers 15 residues. Trimming took 1 base from V and 0 from J, leaving 7 bases between them. Looked up from germline, CDR1 is LGHNA and CDR2 is YSLEER. This chain's CDR3 is CASSQGYLSGNTIYF. CDR3 DNA sequence: TGCGCCAGCAGCCAAGGCTACCTCTCTGGAAACACCATATATTTT.

J is TRBJ2-1 and V is TRBV5-1; the match to TRBD2 covers 13 bases. Germline-derived CDR1 and CDR2 are SGHRS and YFSETQ. The CDR3 runs 17 residues. V shed 2 bases, J shed 2 bases, and the junction held 4 bases outside the gene matches. The CDR3 DNA is TGCGCCAGCAGCTTTGGACTAGCGGGAGCCCCCTACAATGAGCAGTTCTTC. Its protein product is CASSFGLAGAPYNEQFF. The whole variable domain, filled in from reference TRBV5-1 and TRBJ2-1, reads KAGVTQTPRYLIKTRGQQVTLSCSPISGHRSVSWYQQTPGQGLQFLFEYFSETQRNKGNFPGRFSGRQFSNSRSEMNVSTLELGDSALYLCASSFGLAGAPYNEQFFGPGTRLTVL.

The V and J genes are TRBV28 and TRBJ1-2; TRBD1 matches 8 bases. CDR3 length: 12 residues. Germline assignment: CDR1 MDHEN and CDR2 SYDVKM. Trimming removed 7 bases from V and 8 bases from J; junction bases left unmatched: 6. The CDR3 is CASKRQGSGYTF. CDR3 coding DNA: TGTGCCAGCAAGAGACAGGGGAGCGGCTACACCTTC.

This chain links TRBV2 with TRBJ2-1, with D perhaps matching TRBD2 (5 bases). Germline assignment: CDR1 SNHLY and CDR2 FYNNEI. Trimming removed 6 bases from V and 10 bases from J, with 28 bases in between. This CDR3 comprises 17 residues. The CDR3 sequence is CASSLPRETFTPGEQFF. DNA of the CDR3: TGTGCCAGCAGCCTACCTAGGGAGACATTTACCCCTGGGGAGCAGTTCTTC. The whole variable domain, filled in from reference TRBV2 and TRBJ2-1, reads EPEVTQTPSHQVTQMGQEVILRCVPISNHLYFYWYRQILGQKVEFLVSFYNNEISEKSEIFDDQFSVERPDGSNFTLKIRSTKLEDSAMYFCASSLPRETFTPGEQFFGPGTRLTVL.